Following are 27 T cell receptor beta chains from one sample sequenced in a study of T cells in Graves' hyperthyroidism and ophthalmopathy. RNA transcripts were the template for amplifying TCR beta CDR3 regions. HTBI primers were the set used in a first-round RT-PCR of the TCR CDR3. TCRdb reprocessed the multiplex PCR reads with MiXCR, giving one entry per CDR3 protein. Of roughly 380,000 distinct CDR3 sequences listed, roughly 13% are singletons. Sample: blood. These receptor sequences come from a woman in her fifties or sixties with Graves' hyperthyroidism.

This clonotype showed up many times. J is TRBJ1-3 and V is TRBV20-1; no definite D call. V was cut by 5 bases and J by 0 bases, with 11 bases left in between. The CDR3 runs 14 residues. CDR1 and CDR2 (germline): DFQATT, SNEGSKA (reference sequence). The CDR3 bases are TGCAGTGCTGTAGGACGGAACTCTGGAAACACCATATATTTT. Encoded protein: CSAVGRNSGNTIYF.

This clonotype was detected a few times. This chain connects TRBV10-2 to TRBJ2-1; 11 nucleotides agree with TRBD2. Unmatched junction bases numbered 6, after V lost 3 bases and J lost 5 bases. This CDR3 spans 16 amino acids. From germline, CDR1 is WSHSY and CDR2 SAAADI. In DNA form, the CDR3 reads TGCGCCAGCAGTGAAATACTAGCGGGAGCCCACAATGAGCAGTTCTTC. Its protein is CASSEILAGAHNEQFF.

The chain couples TRBV12-5 to TRBJ2-2; tentatively, D is TRBD1 (6 bases). There are 13 residues in the CDR3. Trimming removed 9 bases at V and 4 bases at J, with 12 bases between. Germline CDR1 and CDR2: LGHNT and FRNRAP. The CDR3 spells CASRQVITGELFF. The CDR3 nucleotides are TGTGCTAGCCGACAGGTTATCACCGGGGAGCTGTTTTTT.

This clonotype was recorded many times. The CDR3 here is CASSPAGVGYEQYF. DNA of the CDR3: TGTGCCAGCAGCCCAGCGGGAGTGGGGTACGAGCAGTACTTC. V and J are TRBV11-2 and TRBJ2-7; 8 bases match TRBD2. This CDR3 spans 14 amino acids. J was trimmed by 4 bases and V by 5 bases; bases with no gene match: 7. Germline V gene sequence: CDR1 SGHAT, CDR2 FQNNGV.

This clonotype has ten or more counts. The CDR3 nucleotides read TGTGCCTGGAGCCCCCTAGCAACTAATGAAAAACTGTTTTTT. Translation gives CAWSPLATNEKLFF. The V call is TRBV30, the J call TRBJ1-4; no definite D call. This CDR3 is built from 14 residues. The V and J ends lost 3 bases and 0 bases respectively, with 8 bases between them. Germline V lookup: CDR1 GTSNPN, CDR2 SVGIG (reference sequence).

The chain recombines TRBV18 with TRBJ2-5; D is unclear. The V end lost 3 bases, the J end lost 5 bases, and 16 bases lay between the germline ends. CDR1 is KGHSH, CDR2 LQKENI, per germline. The CDR3 extends over 15 amino acids. For the CDR3, the DNA is TGTGCCAGCTCACCGTTGGAAGGGCCGGAGGAGACCCAGTACTTC. Its protein product is CASSPLEGPEETQYF.

This clonotype was picked up many times. The CDR3 sequence: CATRSFNQPQHF. CDR3 in DNA: TGTGCCACCAGGTCCTTCAATCAGCCCCAGCATTTT. This rearrangement joins TRBV28 to TRBJ1-5; the D is unclear. Germline CDR1 is MDHEN and CDR2 is SYDVKM. The V end lost 10 bases, the J end lost 3 bases, and 10 bases lay between the germline ends. The CDR3 length is 12 residues.

The V and J genes are TRBV12-3 or TRBV12-4 and TRBJ1-2, with 9 bases aligning to TRBD1. V lost 4 bases and J lost 4; bases outside the gene matches: 16. This CDR3 comprises 18 residues. The CDR3 spells CASSSWLPTGGYGYGYTF. The CDR3 coding sequence is TGTGCCAGCAGTTCCTGGCTCCCGACAGGGGGGTACGGCTATGGCTACACCTTC.

This chain connects TRBV28 to TRBJ2-3; TRBD2 agrees at 12 bases. Germline V gene sequence: CDR1 MDHEN, CDR2 SYDVKM. CDR3 length equals 14 residues. The ends lost 8 bases at V and 6 bases at J; junction bases unmatched: 6. The CDR3 DNA follows: TGTGCCAGCGGGTCTAGCGGGAGGGCCGATACGCAGTATTTT. This codes for CASGSSGRADTQYF.

Concerning this clonotype: Sequence at one end of the junction differs from germline and may be a read error. The rearrangement links TRBV4-1 to TRBJ2-5, with 10 bases that match TRBD2. Germline assignment: CDR1 MGHRA and CDR2 YSYEKL. This CDR3 has 14 amino acids. Here the CDR3 reads CASRQGLADETQYF. The CDR3 region has the DNA TGCGCCAGCAGACAAGGACTAGCGGATGAGACCCAGTACTTC.

This clonotype was found many times. V usage is TRBV12-3 or TRBV12-4 and J usage is TRBJ2-1, with D uncertain. V gave up 6 bases and J gave up 9 bases, with 21 bases separating them. The CDR3 covers 15 residues. For the CDR3, the DNA is TGTGCCAGCAGAACGTCGGGTCGCGGCACGGGTGAGCAGTTCTTC. It codes for CASRTSGRGTGEQFF.

This clonotype was recorded many times. The chain carries TRBV24-1 and TRBJ2-3, with D hard to call. The V end was cut by 3 bases, the J end by 2 bases, with 11 bases between. The CDR3 runs 15 residues. Germline assignment: CDR1 KGHDR and CDR2 SFDVKD. CDR3 nucleotide sequence: TGTGCCACCAGTGATACCCGTCAGGACACAGATACGCAGTATTTT. It yields the protein CATSDTRQDTDTQYF.

This clonotype turned up a few times. The chain carries TRBV4-1 and TRBJ2-6, with no clear D. Germline V gene lookup returns CDR1 MGHRA and CDR2 YSYEKL. The CDR3 extends over 15 amino acids. V gave up 5 bases and J gave up 0 bases, with 8 bases separating them. This chain's CDR3 is CASSLANSGANVLTF. The CDR3 DNA reads TGCGCCAGCAGCTTGGCTAACTCTGGGGCCAACGTCCTGACTTTC.

This clonotype was counted many times. The chain recombines TRBV5-1 with TRBJ2-2, with D unresolved. Germline values: CDR1 SGHRS, CDR2 YFSETQ. V was pared by 2 bases and J by 6 bases, with 14 bases between. The CDR3 consists of 15 residues. CDR3 loop: CASSFLPLQAGELFF. The CDR3 DNA is TGCGCCAGCAGCTTCCTCCCCTTGCAGGCCGGGGAGCTGTTTTTT.

The V call is TRBV20-1, the J call TRBJ2-4, with D perhaps TRBD1 (6 bases). Germline lookup yields CDR1 DFQATT and CDR2 SNEGSKA (reference sequence). Trimming removed 6 bases at V and 7 bases at J, with 19 bases between. The CDR3 is 14 amino acids. In DNA form, the CDR3 reads TGCAGTGCCCCTCTGGGGGCGTCTCAGAACATTCAGTACTTC. Translated, it gives CSAPLGASQNIQYF.

This clonotype was observed at least ten times. The chain is built from TRBV30 and TRBJ2-2; 11 bases map to TRBD2. From germline, CDR1 is GTSNPN and CDR2 SVGIG (reference sequence). The CDR3 length is 17 residues. Trimming at V came to 3 bases and at J to 5 bases, leaving 11 bases not matched to a gene. The DNA of the CDR3 is TGTGCCTGGAGCTTACCGGGACTAGCGGAGAAAACCGGGGAGCTGTTTTTT. Translating gives CAWSLPGLAEKTGELFF.

This clonotype was seen a handful of times. V usage is TRBV20-1 and J usage is TRBJ2-2; D gene uncertain. V was pared by 4 bases and J by 1 base, with 19 bases between. This CDR3 contains 17 residues. The germline V gene has CDR1 DFQATT and CDR2 SNEGSKA (reference sequence). Here the CDR3 DNA reads TGCAGTGCTACCCGAGACCCGTCCGGGTGGAACACCGGGGAGCTGTTTTTT. The encoded protein is CSATRDPSGWNTGELFF.

This clonotype was detected once. One end of the junction fails to match germline, which may point to a read error. The chain links TRBV5-1 to TRBJ1-6; 7 nucleotides match TRBD1. There are 15 residues in the CDR3. Germline CDR1 reads SGHRS; CDR2 reads YFSETQ. DNA of the CDR3: TGCGCCAGCAGCCGGGGGACAGTGGTTAATTCACCCTTCCACTTT. Translated: CASSRGTVVNSPFHF.

This clonotype was counted ten times or more. The rearrangement uses TRBV9 and TRBJ2-7; 7 bases line up with TRBD1. The junction had 3 bases not matched to a gene; V was cut back by 0 bases and J by 0 bases. Germline-derived CDR1 and CDR2 are SGDLS and YYNGEE. The length of the CDR3 is 15 residues. In nucleotides, the CDR3 is TGTGCCAGCAGCGTAGCCTGGGACAGCTCCTACGAGCAGTACTTC. Its protein product is CASSVAWDSSYEQYF.

This clonotype has ten or more counts. The V call is TRBV2, the J call TRBJ1-5; the D is unclear. CDR3 length equals 16 residues. V was clipped by 3 bases and J by 3 bases, with 15 bases between them. Per germline, CDR1 SNHLY and CDR2 FYNNEI. DNA for the CDR3: TGTGCCAGCAGTGACGGGCCCCGAAGGACCAATCAGCCCCAGCATTTT. It is translated as CASSDGPRRTNQPQHF.

This chain links TRBV15 with TRBJ2-5, with D perhaps being TRBD1 or TRBD2 (5 bases each). CDR1 LNHNV and CDR2 YYDKDF come from the germline V gene (reference sequence). There are 14 residues in the CDR3. With 2 bases removed from V and 1 base from J, the gap between germline ends came to 8 bases. CDR3 nucleotides: TGTGCCACCAGCAGACCCGGGACCCAAGAGACCCAGTACTTC. Protein: CATSRPGTQETQYF.

This clonotype has only one observation. The CDR3 is CASLPAGGGGELFF. DNA for the CDR3: TGTGCCAGCTTACCAGCGGGAGGCGGCGGGGAGCTGTTTTTT. The chain joins TRBV6-1 to TRBJ2-2; TRBD2 agrees at 9 bases. Germline V lookup: CDR1 MNHNS, CDR2 SASEGT. J was trimmed by 7 bases and V by 8 bases; bases with no gene match: 8. The CDR3 consists of 14 residues.

This clonotype occurred many times. One end of the junction fails to match germline, which may point to a read error. V gene TRBV29-1 combines with J gene TRBJ1-2; 10 bases map to TRBD1. Germline values: CDR1 SQVTM, CDR2 ANQGSEA. This CDR3 comprises 14 residues. The CDR3 reads CSVEGTGVDYGYTF. The CDR3 nucleotides read TGCAGCGTAGAAGGGACAGGGGTTGACTATGGCTACACCTTC.

This clonotype was recorded many times. V and J are TRBV7-2 and TRBJ2-3; 9 bases map to TRBD2. The CDR3 extends over 15 amino acids. V gave up 4 bases and J gave up 3 bases; unmatched junction bases: 5. Germline V lookup: CDR1 SGHTA, CDR2 FQGNSA. CDR3 residues: CASSSSGTLTDTQYF. CDR3 DNA: TGTGCCAGCAGCTCTAGCGGGACCCTAACAGATACGCAGTATTTT.

This clonotype has a count of ten or more. V is TRBV18 and J is TRBJ1-1; tentatively, D is TRBD1 (6 bases). With 2 bases removed from V and 3 bases from J, the gap between germline ends came to 10 bases. CDR3 length: 14 amino acids. Germline CDR1 reads KGHSH; CDR2 reads LQKENI. In DNA form, the CDR3 reads TGTGCCAGCTCACCAGGGGGCAGGGACACTGAAGCTTTCTTT. As protein: CASSPGGRDTEAFF.

The DNA for the CDR3 is TGTGCCAGTACCCTATCTGGACAGGGACACTATGGCTACACCTTC. It codes for CASTLSGQGHYGYTF. This chain links TRBV19 with TRBJ1-2, with 8 bases fitting TRBD1. CDR1 is LNHDA, CDR2 SQIVND, per germline (reference sequence). J gave up 3 bases and V 7 bases, and 10 bases lay outside the gene matches. The CDR3 sequence is 15 residues long. Full variable domain (outside the CDR3, taken from reference TRBV19 and TRBJ1-2): DGGITQSPKYLFRKEGQNVTLSCEQNLNHDAMYWYRQDPGQGLRLIYYSQIVNDFQKGDIAEGYSVSREKKESFPLTVTSAQKNPTAFYLCASTLSGQGHYGYTFGSGTRLTVV.

The rearrangement links TRBV27 to TRBJ1-4; 9 positions match TRBD1. The ends lost 4 bases at V and 5 bases at J; junction bases unmatched: 2. This CDR3 spans 14 amino acids. In germline, CDR1 is MNHEY, CDR2 SMNVEV (reference sequence). DNA for the CDR3: TGTGCCAGCAGTTCGACAGGGGGGAATGAAAAACTGTTTTTT. It codes for CASSSTGGNEKLFF.